A selection of T cell receptor beta chains follows, all from one sample in a study of T cell responses to AZD1222 COVID-19 vaccine. Generated by immunoSEQ multiplex PCR, the TCRdb table keeps only in-frame clones and is missing some. The sample consists of approximately 130,000 clones, about 88% of them appearing once. Material: peripheral blood, obtained 28 days after the second AZD1222 dose. Every receptor here comes from an adult who received the AZD1222 COVID-19 vaccine. The CDR3 runs from the conserved cysteine through the conserved F or W. A D gene is named only where the DNA matches it firmly. Rows give clone size only sometimes, using once, few, many, or a class for an expanded clone.

J gene	clone size	V gene	D gene	CDR3 DNA	CDR3 protein
TRBJ2-1	.	TRBV6-1	TRBD2	TGTGCCAGCAGTGCCAGACTAGCGGTCGAGATAAACAATGAGCAGTTCTTC	CASSARLAVEINNEQFF
TRBJ2-5	.	TRBV30	.	TGTGCCGGGGGGTTGGACAGGCGTAAGTCCCAGTACTTC	CAGGLDRRKSQYF
TRBJ2-1	.	TRBV7-8	TRBD2	TGTGCCAGCAGCGGGGGACTAGCGGGGGCAGAGAATGAGCAGTTCTTC	CASSGGLAGAENEQFF
TRBJ2-7	.	TRBV2	TRBD1	TGTGCCAGCCGTCAGACAGGGGTATACGAGCAGTACTTC	CASRQTGVYEQYF
TRBJ1-2	.	TRBV7-2	.	TGTGCCAGCAGCCCCCAGGGGACGGCCCCAAATGGCTACACCTTC	CASSPQGTAPNGYTF
TRBJ1-1	.	TRBV4-1	.	TGCGCCAGCAGCCAAGAGGCGAGGCCCACGAACACTGAAGCTTTCTTT	CASSQEARPTNTEAFF
TRBJ2-3	.	TRBV9	TRBD2	TGTGCCAGCAGCGTCACTCGCGGGGGGCCTACAGATACGCAGTATTTT	CASSVTRGGPTDTQYF
TRBJ2-1	once	TRBV27	TRBD2	TGTGCCAGCAGTCGACTAGCGGGAGGCTCTACCAATGAGCAGTTCTTC	CASSRLAGGSTNEQFF
TRBJ1-6	.	TRBV30	.	TGTGCCTGGACCTCCCTCAGCCCCAATAATTCACCCCTCCACTTT	CAWTSLSPNNSPLHF
TRBJ2-7	.	TRBV27	.	TGTGCCAGCAGTTTAGGGGCCAGGGTTTACTTC	CASSLGARVYF
TRBJ2-1	.	TRBV7-9	TRBD2	TGTGCCAGCAGCTTGCAAGTTGGACTAGCTTATGAGCAGTTCTTC	CASSLQVGLAYEQFF
TRBJ2-3	.	TRBV4-3	.	TGCGCCAGCAGCGATCAGATTCCCACAGATACGCAGTATTTT	CASSDQIPTDTQYF
TRBJ1-1	.	TRBV30	.	TGTGCCTGGATTAGGGCTTGGAACACTGAAGCTTTCTTT	CAWIRAWNTEAFF
TRBJ1-1	.	TRBV29-1	.	TGCAGCGCCCGGGTAACCCGTGGGACTGAAGCTTTCTTT	CSARVTRGTEAFF
TRBJ2-1	.	TRBV30	TRBD2	TGTGCCTGGAGAGGCGGGACTAGCGGGACCTCACTCTACAATGAGCAGTTCTTC	CAWRGGTSGTSLYNEQFF
TRBJ2-2	.	TRBV6-1	.	TGTGCCAGCAGTGAAGGAAACACCGGGGAGCTGTTTTTT	CASSEGNTGELFF
TRBJ1-5	.	TRBV2	TRBD1	TGTGCCAGCAGTGAAGAGGGGACAGGGAATCAGCCCCAGCATTTT	CASSEEGTGNQPQHF
TRBJ1-2	.	TRBV11-2	.	TGTGCCAGCAGCTTGCAGGGCTATGGCTACACCTTC	CASSLQGYGYTF
TRBJ1-1	.	TRBV12-3/TRBV12-4	.	TGTGCCAGCAGTTTAGGCGTATGGGGTGAAGCTTTCTTT	CASSLGVWGEAFF
TRBJ1-4	.	TRBV7-8	TRBD1	TGTGCCAGCAGCCCAAGACAGGGGATGGGTTCCCTTACTAATGAAAAACTGTTTTTT	CASSPRQGMGSLTNEKLFF
TRBJ1-4	.	TRBV4-2	TRBD1	TGTGCCAGCAGCCTCCAGGACAGGGGGCGCGATGAAAAACTGTTTTTT	CASSLQDRGRDEKLFF
TRBJ2-7	.	TRBV3-1/TRBV3-2	.	TGTGCCAGCAGCCGATCGGAGGGCTACGAGCAGTACTTC	CASSRSEGYEQYF
TRBJ2-5	.	TRBV7-9	.	TGTGCCAGCAGCTTCCCGGGGGCCCAGTACTTC	CASSFPGAQYF
TRBJ2-6	.	TRBV3-1/TRBV3-2	TRBD1	TGTGCCAGCAGCCAAGCGAGACAGGGGGCATCTGGGGCCAACGTCCTGACTTTC	CASSQARQGASGANVLTF
TRBJ1-2	.	TRBV4-2	.	TGTGCCAGCAGCCAGGGAGATGGGGCGGATGGCTACACCTTC	CASSQGDGADGYTF
TRBJ2-5	.	TRBV10-3	TRBD1	TGTGCCATCAGTCCGGACAGGGTATACGGGGGAGAGACCCAGTACTTC	CAISPDRVYGGETQYF
TRBJ1-3	once	TRBV6-5	.	TGTGCCAGCAGTCCCCACTGGGCCTCTGGAAACACCATATATTTT	CASSPHWASGNTIYF
TRBJ1-2	once	TRBV6-1	.	TGTGCCAGCAGTGACGGTCGTCGGGAGCGGAATGGCTACACCTTC	CASSDGRRERNGYTF
TRBJ2-3	.	TRBV5-1	TRBD2	TGCGCCAGCAGCCCCCGCGGGGGGGCAGCCGATACGCAGTATTTT	CASSPRGGAADTQYF
TRBJ1-2	.	TRBV6-5	.	TGTGCCAGCAGTATGGGGAGGGGTATTTTCTATGGCTACACCTTC	CASSMGRGIFYGYTF
TRBJ2-7	.	TRBV30	.	TGTGCCTATGAGAGGGGTATCTACGAGCAGTACTTC	CAYERGIYEQYF
TRBJ2-1	.	TRBV9	TRBD1	TGTGCCAGCAGCGTTTCAGGGGGTTCCTACAATGAGCAGTTCTTC	CASSVSGGSYNEQFF
TRBJ2-5	.	TRBV18	.	TGTGCCAGCTCACCACCGGGTCAGCAAGAGACCCAGTACTTC	CASSPPGQQETQYF
TRBJ1-2	.	TRBV3-1/TRBV3-2	.	TGTGCCAGCAGCCAAGATGTGATTGGCTACACCTTC	CASSQDVIGYTF
TRBJ1-4	.	TRBV3-1/TRBV3-2	TRBD1	TGTGCCGCCTCGACAGGGTTAGAGGAAAAACTGTTTTTT	CAASTGLEEKLFF
TRBJ2-3	.	TRBV4-1	TRBD2	TGCGCCAGCAGCCAAGATGAAGGGCTAGCGGGGACAGATACGCAGTATTTT	CASSQDEGLAGTDTQYF
TRBJ2-7	.	TRBV4-2	.	TGTGCCAGCAGCCAAGCCCCGGGGGCTTACTCCTACGAGCAGTACTTC	CASSQAPGAYSYEQYF
TRBJ2-1	.	TRBV29-1	.	TGCAGCGTTGGGCGGGACAGAGGGTACAATGAGCAGTTCTTC	CSVGRDRGYNEQFF
TRBJ1-5	.	TRBV19	.	TGTGCCAGTAGGTCGCAGGGATATAGCAATCAGCCCCAGCATTTT	CASRSQGYSNQPQHF
TRBJ1-2	.	TRBV12-5	.	TGTGCTAGTGTACAGCAGGCGACTAACTATGGCTACACCTTC	CASVQQATNYGYTF
TRBJ1-1	few	TRBV20-1	.	TGCAGTGCTAGGGAGAGGCGTGAAGCTTTCTTT	CSARERREAFF
TRBJ1-5	.	TRBV19	.	TGTGCCAGTAGTCTCAAGGGGCAGGGTTACAATCAGCCCCAGCATTTT	CASSLKGQGYNQPQHF
TRBJ2-5	.	TRBV7-9	TRBD2	TGTGCCAGCAGCACGGGACTAGCGGGAGTTCAGACCCAGTACTTC	CASSTGLAGVQTQYF
TRBJ2-5	.	TRBV11-3	TRBD2	TGTGCCAGCAGCTTAATGGGAGGGGAGACCCAGTACTTC	CASSLMGGETQYF
TRBJ1-1	.	TRBV5-1	TRBD1	TGCGCCAGCAGCCATCAGGGGGACACTGAAGCTTTCTTT	CASSHQGDTEAFF
TRBJ2-1	.	TRBV14	TRBD2	TGTGCCAGCAGCCAAGATACAGCGGGGGGCCGACTTAGGGGTGAGCAGTTCTTC	CASSQDTAGGRLRGEQFF
TRBJ1-1	.	TRBV19	.	TGTGCCAGTAGTATAAGTCGTAACACTGAAGCTTTCTTT	CASSISRNTEAFF
TRBJ1-2	.	TRBV6-5	.	TGTGCCACCCTGAACAGGGCTAACTATGGCTACACCTTC	CATLNRANYGYTF
TRBJ1-1	.	TRBV28	TRBD1	TGTGCCAGCAGATCGGGACAGGGTGGCCCTGAAGCTTTCTTT	CASRSGQGGPEAFF
TRBJ2-1	.	TRBV7-3	.	TGTGCCAGCAGCTTAGACTTTGGGGGGTTCAATGAGCAGTTCTTC	CASSLDFGGFNEQFF
TRBJ1-5	.	TRBV7-2	.	TGTGCCAGCAGCTTATGGGGGGCCGGTCAGCCCCAGCATTTT	CASSLWGAGQPQHF
TRBJ2-5	.	TRBV5-6	.	TGTGCCAGCAGCTTGGTTCAGGGCCAAGAGACCCAGTACTTC	CASSLVQGQETQYF
TRBJ2-3	.	TRBV15	.	TGTGCCACCAGATTAAAAGGGAACCCCTACACAGATACGCAGTATTTT	CATRLKGNPYTDTQYF
TRBJ1-2	once	TRBV30	.	TGTGCCTGGAGTGTCAGAATGTATGGCTACACCTTC	CAWSVRMYGYTF
TRBJ2-1	.	TRBV3-1/TRBV3-2	.	TGTGCCAGCAGCCAAGTGGGCGGTGAGCAGTTCTTC	CASSQVGGEQFF
TRBJ2-1	once	TRBV6-4	.	TGTGCCAGCAGTGGCCAGAAAGCAAGCTCCTACAATGAGCAGTTCTTC	CASSGQKASSYNEQFF
TRBJ2-1	.	TRBV18	.	TGTGCCAGCTCACCACAGGTGAGATCCAATGAGCAGTTCTTC	CASSPQVRSNEQFF
TRBJ2-1	.	TRBV16	.	TGTGCCAGCAGCCAATCGGGGGATGCATCCTACAATGAGCAGTTCTTC	CASSQSGDASYNEQFF
TRBJ2-1	once	TRBV3-1/TRBV3-2	.	TGTGCCAGCAGCCAAGCTAGCACCGCGTCCTCCTACAATGAGCAGTTCTTC	CASSQASTASSYNEQFF
TRBJ1-4	.	TRBV5-4	.	TGTGCCAGCAGCTTGGATAGCTCCGGGGATGAAAAACTGTTTTTT	CASSLDSSGDEKLFF